A selection of T cell receptor beta chains follows, all from one sample in a study of tumor and adjacent non-tumor tissue in lung cancer. TCRdb fed the multiplex PCR reads into MiXCR, producing one record per CDR3 protein. The table includes 90,000 to 100,000 distinct CDR3 sequences, 75% to 85% detected once. The material sequenced was distant non-tumor lung tissue. These TCRs come from a man aged 60-69 years with small cell lung cancer. The CDR3 runs from the conserved cysteine through the conserved F or W. Each record gives: V gene, CDR3 length, J gene, D gene, clone size, CDR3 DNA, CDR3 protein. The D gene is left open where the match is weak. A row's size may be missing; if present it is once, few, many or a size class.

v_call: TRBV10-1; cdr3_length: 15; j_call: TRBJ2-3; d_call: TRBD2; clone_size: -; cdr3_nt: TGCGCCAGCAATGTCGAAGCGGGGGGCGTCGATACGCAGTATTTT; cdr3_aa: CASNVEAGGVDTQYF
v_call: TRBV29-1; cdr3_length: 15; j_call: TRBJ2-3; d_call: TRBD2; clone_size: -; cdr3_nt: TGCAGCGCTCGGTTAGCGGGAGATATCACAGATACGCAGTATTTT; cdr3_aa: CSARLAGDITDTQYF
v_call: TRBV4-1; cdr3_length: 13; j_call: TRBJ2-5; d_call: -; clone_size: -; cdr3_nt: TGCGCCAGCAACCGAGATCCCCAAGAGACCCAATACTTC; cdr3_aa: CASNRDPQETQYF
v_call: TRBV20-1; cdr3_length: 15; j_call: TRBJ2-1; d_call: TRBD2; clone_size: once; cdr3_nt: TGCAGTGCTCGACCCGGGACTAGCTGGGTAGATGAGCAGTTCTTC; cdr3_aa: CSARPGTSWVDEQFF
v_call: TRBV12-3/TRBV12-4; cdr3_length: 15; j_call: TRBJ1-1; d_call: -; clone_size: -; cdr3_nt: TGTACCAGCAGTTTCAGTCGGGGGATGAACACTGAAGCTTTCTTT; cdr3_aa: CTSSFSRGMNTEAFF
v_call: TRBV5-1; cdr3_length: 15; j_call: TRBJ2-1; d_call: -; clone_size: -; cdr3_nt: TGCGCCAGCAGCGGGCAGGGGCCCGCCTACAATGAGCAGTTCTTC; cdr3_aa: CASSGQGPAYNEQFF
v_call: TRBV11-3; cdr3_length: 16; j_call: TRBJ2-2; d_call: -; clone_size: -; cdr3_nt: TGTGCCAGCAGCTTAGGTAACGGGGTCCACAATGGGGAGCTGTTTTTT; cdr3_aa: CASSLGNGVHNGELFF
v_call: TRBV29-1; cdr3_length: 13; j_call: TRBJ2-1; d_call: TRBD2; clone_size: once; cdr3_nt: TGCGGCGCACCGGGACTAGCGGGACTAGAGCAGCTCTTC; cdr3_aa: CGAPGLAGLEQLF
v_call: TRBV30; cdr3_length: 13; j_call: TRBJ2-3; d_call: -; clone_size: -; cdr3_nt: TGTGAGTGGGCCAGCGGACGGGAAGATACGCAGTATTTT; cdr3_aa: CEWASGREDTQYF
v_call: TRBV30; cdr3_length: 14; j_call: TRBJ1-1; d_call: -; clone_size: -; cdr3_nt: TGTGCCTGTTTCTCCCCCCCGGGGAACACTCAAGTTTTCTTT; cdr3_aa: CACFSPPGNTQVFF
v_call: TRBV4-2; cdr3_length: 15; j_call: TRBJ2-2; d_call: TRBD2; clone_size: -; cdr3_nt: TGTGCCAGTAGCCGACTAGCGGGAGATACCGGGGAGCTGTTATTT; cdr3_aa: CASSRLAGDTGELLF
v_call: TRBV4-1; cdr3_length: 13; j_call: TRBJ2-1; d_call: -; clone_size: once; cdr3_nt: TGCGCCAGCAGTGAAGTACCTTCGTTTGAGCAGTTGTTC; cdr3_aa: CASSEVPSFEQLF
v_call: TRBV5-1; cdr3_length: 12; j_call: TRBJ2-7; d_call: TRBD1; clone_size: -; cdr3_nt: TGCGCAAGCAGCCTGGACAGGGATGAGCAGTACTTC; cdr3_aa: CASSLDRDEQYF
v_call: TRBV6-5; cdr3_length: 13; j_call: TRBJ1-2; d_call: -; clone_size: -; cdr3_nt: TGTGCCAGCAGTGACTTAACAGTGATTGGCTACACCTTC; cdr3_aa: CASSDLTVIGYTF
v_call: TRBV20-1; cdr3_length: 15; j_call: TRBJ2-3; d_call: TRBD2; clone_size: -; cdr3_nt: TGCAGTGCTCAAGGGCTAGCGGGACGGATTGATGCGCAGTATTTT; cdr3_aa: CSAQGLAGRIDAQYF
v_call: TRBV4-1; cdr3_length: 13; j_call: TRBJ1-5; d_call: TRBD1; clone_size: -; cdr3_nt: TGTGCCAGCAACCAGGGGGTATCTCAGCCCCAGCATTTT; cdr3_aa: CASNQGVSQPQHF
v_call: TRBV11-1; cdr3_length: 15; j_call: TRBJ2-6; d_call: -; clone_size: few; cdr3_nt: TGTGCCAGCAGCCTAGCGTACTCTGGGGCCAATGCCCTGACTTTC; cdr3_aa: CASSLAYSGANALTF
v_call: TRBV6-2/TRBV6-3; cdr3_length: 15; j_call: TRBJ2-1; d_call: -; clone_size: -; cdr3_nt: TGTGCCAGCACTAACCTTAGAGGAGTCCAAAATGAGCAGCTCTTC; cdr3_aa: CASTNLRGVQNEQLF
v_call: TRBV4-2; cdr3_length: 15; j_call: TRBJ2-2; d_call: -; clone_size: -; cdr3_nt: TGTGCCAGCAGCCGACTAGTAGGAGATACCGGGGAGCTGTTTTTT; cdr3_aa: CASSRLVGDTGELFF
v_call: TRBV13; cdr3_length: 14; j_call: TRBJ2-7; d_call: -; clone_size: -; cdr3_nt: TGTGCCAGCACCCGTGCGGGGAGATCTTACAAGCAGTACTTC; cdr3_aa: CASTRAGRSYKQYF
v_call: TRBV11-3; cdr3_length: 18; j_call: TRBJ2-1; d_call: TRBD2; clone_size: -; cdr3_nt: TGCGCCAGCAGCTTAGATGGGGTGGGACTAGCGGGGGGAGATGAGCAGTTCTTC; cdr3_aa: CASSLDGVGLAGGDEQFF
v_call: TRBV12-3/TRBV12-4; cdr3_length: 18; j_call: TRBJ2-2; d_call: TRBD2; clone_size: -; cdr3_nt: TGTGCCAGCAGTCTTCTCCTAGCGGGGTCCGCGGGGACCGGGGACCTGTTTTTT; cdr3_aa: CASSLLLAGSAGTGDLFF
v_call: TRBV12-3/TRBV12-4; cdr3_length: 13; j_call: TRBJ2-7; d_call: -; clone_size: -; cdr3_nt: TGTGCCAGCAGCCCGTCTCCCGACAGTATGCAGTACTTC; cdr3_aa: CASSPSPDSMQYF
v_call: TRBV20-1; cdr3_length: 14; j_call: TRBJ2-1; d_call: -; clone_size: -; cdr3_nt: TGCAGTGCTTGTGCCGGGAGAAGTTCCAAAGAGCAGTTCTTC; cdr3_aa: CSACAGRSSKEQFF
v_call: TRBV20-1; cdr3_length: 13; j_call: TRBJ2-3; d_call: -; clone_size: -; cdr3_nt: TGCAGTACTCATTCCGACGGCACAGATACGCAGTATTTT; cdr3_aa: CSTHSDGTDTQYF
v_call: TRBV11-2; cdr3_length: 16; j_call: TRBJ2-2; d_call: -; clone_size: once; cdr3_nt: TGTGCCAGCAAAAAACGAGGGGTGGTTCTTCGGAGGGAGCTGTTTTTT; cdr3_aa: CASKKRGVVLRRELFF
v_call: TRBV4-1; cdr3_length: 16; j_call: TRBJ1-6; d_call: TRBD1; clone_size: -; cdr3_nt: TGCGCCAGCAGCCAGGGTCAGGACAGGGCGAATTCACCCCTCCACTTT; cdr3_aa: CASSQGQDRANSPLHF
v_call: TRBV29-1; cdr3_length: 14; j_call: TRBJ1-3; d_call: TRBD1; clone_size: many; cdr3_nt: TGCAGCGTCTTACAGGGGAACTCTGGAAACACCATATATTTT; cdr3_aa: CSVLQGNSGNTIYF
v_call: TRBV10-3; cdr3_length: 15; j_call: TRBJ1-3; d_call: -; clone_size: many; cdr3_nt: TGTGCCATCAGCGGGGGACCCAGCTCTGGAAACACCATATATTTT; cdr3_aa: CAISGGPSSGNTIYF
v_call: TRBV4-1; cdr3_length: 15; j_call: TRBJ1-1; d_call: -; clone_size: -; cdr3_nt: TGCGCCTGCAGCCAGGCTGGACGGCTGAACACTGAAGCTTTCTTT; cdr3_aa: CACSQAGRLNTEAFF
v_call: TRBV4-1; cdr3_length: 17; j_call: TRBJ2-2; d_call: TRBD2; clone_size: large; cdr3_nt: TGCGCCAGCAGCTCCCGGACTAGCGGGACGAACACCGGGGAGCTGTTTTTT; cdr3_aa: CASSSRTSGTNTGELFF
v_call: TRBV19; cdr3_length: 16; j_call: TRBJ1-5; d_call: -; clone_size: once; cdr3_nt: TGTGTCAGTAGTATAGATGGCCAGGCCCACAATCAGCCCCAGCATTTT; cdr3_aa: CVSSIDGQAHNQPQHF
v_call: TRBV24-1; cdr3_length: 15; j_call: TRBJ2-6; d_call: -; clone_size: many; cdr3_nt: TGTGCCACCAGTGATCCACTTCACGGGGCCAACGTCCTGACTTTC; cdr3_aa: CATSDPLHGANVLTF
v_call: TRBV20-1; cdr3_length: 17; j_call: TRBJ2-1; d_call: TRBD2; clone_size: many; cdr3_nt: TGCAGTGCTAGAGATAGGAAGCGGGAGGGTTCCTACAATGAGCAGTTCTTC; cdr3_aa: CSARDRKREGSYNEQFF
v_call: TRBV5-4; cdr3_length: 16; j_call: TRBJ2-7; d_call: TRBD2; clone_size: -; cdr3_nt: TGTGCCAGCAGTTTGGGAGCTAGCGGGGGAATCTACGAGCAGTACTTC; cdr3_aa: CASSLGASGGIYEQYF
v_call: TRBV4-1; cdr3_length: 15; j_call: TRBJ2-1; d_call: -; clone_size: few; cdr3_nt: TGCGCCAGCAGTCATGGTAGCAGGGCAGGGAATGAGCAGTTCTTC; cdr3_aa: CASSHGSRAGNEQFF
v_call: TRBV4-1; cdr3_length: 16; j_call: TRBJ2-5; d_call: TRBD1; clone_size: -; cdr3_nt: TGCGCCAGCAGCATAACCTCCGGGACAGTTCAAGAGACCCAGTACTTC; cdr3_aa: CASSITSGTVQETQYF